This is a list of T cell receptor beta chains from one sample in a study of T cells in localized non-small cell lung cancer. Libraries were prepared by immunoSEQ multiplex PCR; TCRdb keeps only in-frame clonotypes and omits some of them. The table records approximately 100,000 clones, roughly 91% of them present only once. This sample comprised PBMCs, obtained before any cancer treatment. These receptors were taken from a woman aged 35-75 years with stage II squamous cell lung carcinoma. The CDR3 runs from the conserved cysteine through the conserved F or W. A D gene is named only where the DNA matches it firmly. Where a row states a size, it is once, few, many or the class of an expanded clone; other rows omit it.

>TRBD2|TRBJ2-1|TRBV29-1|-
CIGTSGSYNEQFF
TGCATCGGGACTAGCGGGAGCTACAATGAGCAGTTCTTC
>-|TRBJ1-1|TRBV15|-
CATSRDGWGLNTEAFF
TGTGCCACCAGCAGAGATGGTTGGGGATTGAACACTGAAGCTTTCTTT
>-|TRBJ2-7|TRBV6-1|few
CASSVSAKPYEQYF
TGTGCCAGCAGTGTCTCGGCCAAACCCTACGAGCAGTACTTC
>-|TRBJ1-5|TRBV4-1|-
CASSHPDSNQPQHF
TGCGCCAGCAGTCACCCCGACAGTAATCAGCCCCAGCATTTT
>-|TRBJ1-2|TRBV5-8|-
CASSSGRRGGGYTF
TGTGCCAGCAGCTCAGGACGTAGGGGCGGTGGCTACACCTTC
>-|TRBJ2-6|TRBV5-1|-
CASSVENSGANVLTF
TGCGCCAGCAGCGTCGAGAACTCTGGGGCCAACGTCCTGACTTTC
>-|TRBJ1-1|TRBV5-4|once
CASSPRVNPNTEAFF
TGTGCCAGCAGCCCTAGGGTTAACCCGAACACTGAAGCTTTCTTT
>-|TRBJ1-5|TRBV6-1|-
CASRLGGFPNQPQHF
TGTGCCAGCCGCTTAGGGGGTTTTCCCAATCAGCCCCAGCATTTT
>-|TRBJ2-1|TRBV5-4|-
CASSWGPGDEQFF
TGTGCCAGCAGCTGGGGGCCAGGGGATGAGCAGTTCTTC
>-|TRBJ1-2|TRBV6-6|once
CASSYAPGAKGYTF
TGTGCCAGCAGTTACGCCCCGGGGGCTAAAGGCTACACCTTC
>-|TRBJ1-1|TRBV7-6|-
CASRGTGNSEAFF
TGTGCCAGCCGAGGAACAGGAAACTCGGAAGCTTTCTTT
>-|TRBJ1-1|TRBV2|once
CASREGVNTEAFF
TGTGCCAGCAGGGAAGGCGTGAACACTGAAGCTTTCTTT
>-|TRBJ1-2|TRBV6-6|once
CASSGGVGYGYTF
TGTGCCAGCAGCGGCGGCGTGGGCTATGGCTACACCTTC
>-|TRBJ2-5|TRBV5-1|-
CASSVREETQYF
TGCGCCAGCAGCGTCCGAGAAGAGACCCAGTACTTC
>-|TRBJ1-2|TRBV9|-
CASSAGGQSNYGYTF
TGTGCCAGCAGCGCAGGAGGACAGTCTAACTATGGCTACACCTTC
>-|TRBJ1-6|TRBV5-5|-
CASSLKGDSPLHF
TGTGCCAGCAGCTTGAAGGGGGATTCACCCCTCCACTTT
>TRBD2|TRBJ2-1|TRBV28|-
CASSQTSGSPNEQFF
TGTGCCAGCAGTCAGACTAGCGGGAGTCCCAATGAGCAGTTCTTC
>-|TRBJ1-1|TRBV5-4|-
CASSLTGNTEAFF
TGTGCCAGCAGCTTGACCGGGAACACTGAAGCTTTCTTT
>TRBD2|TRBJ2-3|TRBV5-6|-
CASNLLAGGRTDTQYF
TGTGCCAGCAACCTCCTAGCGGGGGGCCGCACAGATACGCAGTATTTT
>TRBD2|TRBJ2-7|TRBV30|-
CALSLAGEAPEQYF
TGTGCCTTATCACTAGCGGGAGAAGCCCCCGAGCAGTACTTC
>TRBD2|TRBJ2-1|TRBV27|-
CASSSLTSGGIGEQFF
TGTGCCAGCAGTTCCCTGACTAGCGGGGGAATCGGTGAGCAGTTCTTC
>-|TRBJ1-1|TRBV5-1|-
CASSNPGALTEAFF
TGCGCCAGCAGCAATCCAGGGGCTCTGACTGAAGCTTTCTTT
>-|TRBJ1-6|TRBV27|-
CASSPDERSSPLHF
TGTGCCAGCAGTCCGGACGAGAGGAGTTCACCCCTCCACTTT
>TRBD1|TRBJ2-5|TRBV6-5|once
CASRDRVSTETQYF
TGTGCCAGCAGGGACAGGGTTTCGACAGAGACCCAGTACTTC
>-|TRBJ2-1|TRBV6-5|-
CASSPESYNEQFF
TGTGCCAGCAGCCCGGAGAGCTACAATGAGCAGTTCTTC
>-|TRBJ1-3|TRBV7-8|-
CASSLSGGFLSGNTIYF
TGTGCCAGCAGCTTATCGGGAGGGTTCCTCTCTGGAAACACCATATATTTT
>-|TRBJ2-5|TRBV20-1|few
CSARPKETQYF
TGCAGTGCTAGACCTAAAGAGACCCAGTACTTC
>-|TRBJ1-1|TRBV10-2|few
CASSRDTYTEAFF
TGCGCCAGCAGCCGGGACACTTACACTGAAGCTTTCTTT
>TRBD1|TRBJ1-2|TRBV6-5|-
CASSRGQGNGYTF
TGTGCCAGCAGCCGGGGACAGGGAAATGGCTACACCTTC
>-|TRBJ1-5|TRBV4-2|-
CASSGGQGPYNQPQHF
TGTGCCAGCAGCGGGGGCCAGGGACCCTACAATCAGCCCCAGCATTTT
>-|TRBJ1-2|TRBV29-1|medium-sized
CSVEGRSWGYTF
TGCAGCGTTGAGGGGCGGAGTTGGGGCTACACCTTC
>TRBD2|TRBJ2-1|TRBV10-3|-
CAISESQRGGSKYNEQFF
TGTGCCATCAGTGAATCCCAACGGGGCGGGAGTAAGTACAATGAGCAGTTCTTC
>-|TRBJ1-3|TRBV29-1|-
CSAEGGSGNTIYF
TGCAGCGCCGAGGGGGGGTCCGGAAACACCATATATTTT
>-|TRBJ1-5|TRBV28|-
CASSYFFPGSNQPQHF
TGTGCCAGCAGTTACTTCTTCCCTGGAAGCAATCAGCCCCAGCATTTT
>-|TRBJ2-5|TRBV9|-
CASSVSLSRGEETQYF
TGTGCCAGCAGCGTGTCTCTCTCCCGAGGGGAAGAGACCCAGTACTTC
>-|TRBJ1-3|TRBV5-4|-
CASSSPGNTIYF
TGTGCCAGCAGCTCACCGGGAAACACCATATATTTT
>-|TRBJ1-1|TRBV5-1|-
CASSPGGDTEAFF
TGCGCCAGCAGCCCGGGTGGGGACACTGAAGCTTTCTTT
>-|TRBJ1-1|TRBV9|-
CASSVRSTGEAFF
TGTGCCAGCAGCGTCAGAAGCACAGGGGAAGCTTTCTTT
>-|TRBJ2-1|TRBV5-4|-
CASSLVGPPNEQFF
TGTGCCAGCAGCCTGGTGGGGCCTCCCAATGAGCAGTTCTTC
>-|TRBJ1-2|TRBV5-4|-
CASSLGGGVGANGYTF
TGTGCCAGCAGCTTGGGGGGCGGGGTGGGAGCGAATGGCTACACCTTC
>TRBD2|TRBJ2-3|TRBV11-3|-
CASSLDLSSGGAEDTQYF
TGTGCCAGCAGCTTAGATCTATCCAGCGGGGGGGCCGAGGATACGCAGTATTTT
>-|TRBJ2-3|TRBV21-1|-
CASSTRTGDGTDTQYF
TGTGCCAGCAGCACCCGGACAGGGGACGGAACAGATACGCAGTATTTT
>-|TRBJ2-3|TRBV5-6|once
CASSYRPDTQYF
TGTGCCAGCAGCTACCGCCCAGATACGCAGTATTTT
>-|TRBJ2-6|TRBV2|-
CASREITGANVLTF
TGTGCCAGCAGGGAGATAACTGGGGCCAACGTCCTGACTTTC
>TRBD2|TRBJ2-1|TRBV10-1|-
CASSESPSGTLYNEQFF
TGCGCCAGCAGTGAGTCCCCTAGCGGGACTCTCTACAATGAGCAGTTCTTC
>-|TRBJ1-5|TRBV2|few
CASRGQGVEAQHF
TGTGCCAGCAGGGGACAAGGGGTTGAGGCCCAGCATTTT
>TRBD1|TRBJ2-7|TRBV7-9|-
CASSPGTGIYEQYF
TGTGCCAGCAGCCCCGGGACAGGCATCTACGAGCAGTACTTC